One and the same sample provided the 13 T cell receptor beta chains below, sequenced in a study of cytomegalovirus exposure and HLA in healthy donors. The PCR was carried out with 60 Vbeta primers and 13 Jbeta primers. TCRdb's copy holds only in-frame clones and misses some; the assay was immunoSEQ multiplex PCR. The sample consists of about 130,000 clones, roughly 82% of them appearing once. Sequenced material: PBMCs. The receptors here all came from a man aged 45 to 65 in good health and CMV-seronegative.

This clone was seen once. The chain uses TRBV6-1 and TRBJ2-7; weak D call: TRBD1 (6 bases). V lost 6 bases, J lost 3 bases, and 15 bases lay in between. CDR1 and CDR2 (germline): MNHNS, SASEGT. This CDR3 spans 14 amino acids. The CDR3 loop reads CASSPRGGFYEQYF. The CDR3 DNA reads TGTGCCAGCAGCCCCCGAGGGGGATTCTACGAGCAGTACTTC.

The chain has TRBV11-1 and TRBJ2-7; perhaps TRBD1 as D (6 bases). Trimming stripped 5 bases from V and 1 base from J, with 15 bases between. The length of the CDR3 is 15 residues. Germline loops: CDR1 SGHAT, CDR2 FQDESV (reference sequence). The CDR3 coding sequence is TGTGCCAGCAGCCAGACGGACAGCGTTTCCTACGAGCAGTACTTC. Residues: CASSQTDSVSYEQYF.

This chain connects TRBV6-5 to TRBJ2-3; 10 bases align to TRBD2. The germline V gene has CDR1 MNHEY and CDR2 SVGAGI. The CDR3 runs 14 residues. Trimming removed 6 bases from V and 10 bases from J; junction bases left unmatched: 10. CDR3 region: CASRTLTGTSAQYF. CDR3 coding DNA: TGTGCCAGCAGAACTTTAACCGGGACTAGCGCGCAGTATTTT.

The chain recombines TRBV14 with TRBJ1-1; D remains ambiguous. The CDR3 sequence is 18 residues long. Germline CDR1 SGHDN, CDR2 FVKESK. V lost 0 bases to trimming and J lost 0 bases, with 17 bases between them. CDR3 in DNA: TGTGCCAGCAGCCAAGAATGGAATCGGGGATACATGAACACTGAAGCTTTCTTT. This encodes CASSQEWNRGYMNTEAFF.

The CDR3 reads CASSQPLQDRMVKLFF. CDR3 in DNA: TGCGCCAGCAGCCAGCCACTTCAAGACAGGATGGTAAAACTGTTTTTT. The chain links TRBV4-1 to TRBJ1-4; D is perhaps TRBD1 (6 bases). The germline V gene encodes CDR1 MGHRA and CDR2 YSYEKL. This CDR3 is 16 amino acids long. The germline V and J ends were trimmed by 3 bases and 10 bases, with 21 bases remaining between them.

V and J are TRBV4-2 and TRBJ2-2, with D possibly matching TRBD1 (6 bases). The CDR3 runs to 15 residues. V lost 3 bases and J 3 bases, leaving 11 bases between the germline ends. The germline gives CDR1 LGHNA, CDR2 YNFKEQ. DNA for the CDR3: TGTGCCAGCAGCCACGCGACAGGCCACACCGGGGAGCTGTTTTTT. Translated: CASSHATGHTGELFF.

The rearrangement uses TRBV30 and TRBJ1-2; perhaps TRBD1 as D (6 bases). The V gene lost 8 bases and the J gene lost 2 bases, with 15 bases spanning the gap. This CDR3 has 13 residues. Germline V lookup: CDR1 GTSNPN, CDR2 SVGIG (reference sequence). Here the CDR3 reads CAGKRTDNYGYTF. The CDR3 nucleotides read TGTGCCGGAAAGAGGACAGACAACTATGGCTACACCTTC.

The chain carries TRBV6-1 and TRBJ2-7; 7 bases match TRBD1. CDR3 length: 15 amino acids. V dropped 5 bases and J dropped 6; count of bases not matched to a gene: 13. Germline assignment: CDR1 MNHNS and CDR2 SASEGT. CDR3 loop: CASSPYPGGDIEQYF. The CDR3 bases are TGTGCCAGCAGTCCGTACCCAGGGGGTGACATCGAGCAGTACTTC.

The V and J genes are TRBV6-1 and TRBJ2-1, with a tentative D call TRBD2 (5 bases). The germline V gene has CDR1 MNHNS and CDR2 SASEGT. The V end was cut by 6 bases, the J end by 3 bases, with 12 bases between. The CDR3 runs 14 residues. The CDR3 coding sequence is TGTGCCAGCAGGTGGGAAGGAGGCTACAATGAGCAGTTCTTC. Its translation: CASRWEGGYNEQFF.

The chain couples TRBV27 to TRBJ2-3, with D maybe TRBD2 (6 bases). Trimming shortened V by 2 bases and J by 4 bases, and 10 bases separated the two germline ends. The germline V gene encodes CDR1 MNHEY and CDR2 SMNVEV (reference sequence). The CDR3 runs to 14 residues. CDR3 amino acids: CASSLGGAADTQYF. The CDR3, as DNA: TGTGCCAGCAGTTTAGGCGGGGCGGCAGATACGCAGTATTTT.

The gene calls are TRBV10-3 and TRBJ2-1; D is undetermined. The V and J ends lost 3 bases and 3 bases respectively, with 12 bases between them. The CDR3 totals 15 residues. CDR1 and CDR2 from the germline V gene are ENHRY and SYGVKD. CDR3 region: CAISDFVSVYNEQFF. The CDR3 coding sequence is TGTGCCATCAGTGACTTCGTCTCGGTCTACAATGAGCAGTTCTTC.

CDR3 DNA: TGTGCCTGGAGTGTACGACAGTTACGCACCTACGAGCAGTACTTC. This codes for CAWSVRQLRTYEQYF. The chain joins TRBV30 to TRBJ2-7; TRBD1 is a possible D gene (5 bases). V was shortened by 0 bases and J by 2 bases, with 14 bases between the two germline ends. CDR1 is GTSNPN and CDR2 is SVGIG in the germline V gene (reference sequence). The CDR3 length is 15 residues. Variable domain in full (rest from reference TRBV30 and TRBJ2-7): SQTIHQWPATLVQPVGSPLSLECTVEGTSNPNLYWYRQAAGRGLQLLFYSVGIGQISSEVPQNLSASRPQDRQFILSSKKLLLSDSGFYLCAWSVRQLRTYEQYFGPGTRLTVT.

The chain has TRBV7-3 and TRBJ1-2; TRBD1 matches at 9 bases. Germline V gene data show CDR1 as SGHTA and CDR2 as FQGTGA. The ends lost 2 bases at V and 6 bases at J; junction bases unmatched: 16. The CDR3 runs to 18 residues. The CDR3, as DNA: TGTGCCAGCAGCTTAGTTGGGAGAAAGGACAGGGGAAAGGATGGCTACACCTTC. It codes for CASSLVGRKDRGKDGYTF.